This T cell receptor (beta chain) came from a study of T cell responses to AZD1222 COVID-19 vaccine. Assay used: immunoSEQ multiplex PCR; TCRdb lists only in-frame clones, some missing. The sample contains 130,000 to 150,000 clones, roughly 87% of which appear only once. Notes on this clone: The target antigen is unknown.

Points from the study as a whole: Spike-wide vaccine-associated CD4 TCRs dominated at 160-218 and 743-854. Donors were chiefly white British, with a greater number of females, and clonal diversity was perhaps underestimated.

Combined were second doses at about 4 or about 12 weeks. The ends were cut back, 1 base at V and 9 bases at J, with 15 bases in the middle. The CDR3 totals 14 residues. Germline values: CDR1 SGHAT, CDR2 FQNNGV. This TCR was recovered from an adult who received the AZD1222 COVID-19 vaccine. V is TRBV11-2 and J is TRBJ1-2; D unclear. The specimen comprised peripheral blood, sampled 28 days after the second AZD1222 dose. CDR3 sequence: CASSLAKLGRSYTF. In DNA form, the CDR3 reads TGTGCCAGCAGCTTAGCGAAGTTGGGGAGGAGCTACACCTTC.